This T cell receptor beta chain stems from a study of post-analysis software for immune sequencing data. Study outcomes and limitations: Among multiple sclerosis patients, normalized Chao1 diversity was significantly below that of controls. About 5 TRBV segments appeared more often in patients than in controls, and TRBV5-6, TRBV5-1 and TRBV20-1 were among these.

Each TCR beta cDNA library carried unique molecular identifiers. The authors obtained about 520,000 cDNA molecules from around 1 to 9.1 million T cells. From the PCR reads, TCRdb called clonotypes with MiXCR, one entry per CDR3 protein. Of approximately 150,000 distinct CDR3 sequences listed, roughly 31% are singletons. This CDR3 contains 11 residues. Trimming left V 3 bases short and J 12 bases short, with 13 bases between. The germline V gene encodes CDR1 SGDLS and CDR2 YYNGEE. In its sample, this clonotype was seen many times. Its antigen is not known. The origin of this receptor is a girl aged 5-17 years with multiple sclerosis. V gene TRBV9 combines with J gene TRBJ2-7, with no clear D. Source material: blood. CDR3 loop: CASSDLLGLYF. CDR3 nucleotides: TGTGCCAGCAGCGACTTGCTTGGGCTGTACTTC.